This T cell receptor (beta chain) is drawn from a study of blood T cell repertoires in COVID-19. Study background: Samples of COVID-19 (acute and convalescent) were obtained from the United States, Italy and Spain. Nucleic acid was either cDNA or gDNA, and it came from T cells, B-cell-depleted T cells, or PBMCs.

In the original analysis: Amplification of reference gene primers provided the estimated nucleated cell counts. Clones were read by immunoSEQ multiplex PCR, and TCRdb kept only the in-frame ones, dropping some. That table is the source of V, J and clone size, and D and trimming were worked out from the DNA. The table has about 50,000 clones, 79% seen once. This TCR was sampled from a man between 65 and 85 years old with acute or convalescent COVID-19. The sequenced sample was peripheral blood.

For the CDR3, the DNA is TGTGCCAGCTCACCGGGAGGGATTAATTCACCCCTCCACTTT. Translation gives CASSPGGINSPLHF. The chain combines TRBV18 with TRBJ1-6; no definite D call. The CDR3 has 14 amino acids. The V gene lost 3 bases and the J gene lost 6 bases, with 9 bases spanning the gap. The germline V gene has CDR1 KGHSH and CDR2 LQKENI.